Each of the 2 T cell receptor beta chains below was sequenced from the same sample in a study of cytotoxic CD8 clonotypes in ibrutinib-treated CLL. Profiling relied on immunoSEQ multiplex PCR, and the TCRdb table lists in-frame clones only, not all of them. The data hold about 330,000 clones, with over 60% observed a single time. The sequencing here drew on PBMCs, taken after 36 months of ibrutinib treatment. The receptor source for this set is a human donor with chronic lymphocytic leukemia.

This chain joins TRBV29-1 and TRBJ2-7; no clear D gene. The CDR3 runs to 14 residues. V lost 2 bases and J lost 3, with 14 bases in between. CDR1 and CDR2 (germline): SQVTM, ANQGSEA. CDR3 amino acids: CSVERPDRGYEQYF. The DNA for the CDR3 is TGCAGCGTTGAACGCCCAGATCGCGGCTACGAGCAGTACTTC.

This chain connects TRBV5-6 to TRBJ1-2, with D possibly TRBD1 on 6 matching bases. The CDR3 has 17 residues. V shed 1 base and J shed 0 bases, with 16 bases lying between them. The germline V gene encodes CDR1 SGHDT and CDR2 YYEEEE. Here the CDR3 DNA reads TGTGCCAGCAGCTTGTTTTGGGCAGGGGATACTAACTATGGCTACACCTTC. Its translation is CASSLFWAGDTNYGYTF.